Listed below are T cell receptor beta chains from one sample, sequenced in a study of shared clonotypes between healthy human individuals. Using immunoSEQ multiplex PCR, the repertoire was profiled, and TCRdb retains in-frame clones only, with some absent. The sample has around 2,000,000 clones; 85% to 95% are singletons. Sequencing was carried out using naive CD8+ T cells from PBMCs. These receptor sequences come from a man aged 18 to 35 in good health. Some clones in this sample may be carry-over from other donors' samples. Each CDR3 is given with its conserved first and last residue. D genes are given only for firm matches. Clone size is shown for a subset of rows, as once, few, many or a class of expanded clone.

TRBJ2-7 | TRBV5-6 | - | - | CASSPPSGYEQYF | TGTGCCAGCAGCCCACCCTCGGGGTACGAGCAGTACTTC
TRBJ2-1 | TRBV28 | - | - | CASTGSGNEQFF | TGTGCCAGCACCGGCTCTGGCAATGAGCAGTTCTTC
TRBJ2-7 | TRBV4-3 | - | TRBD2 | CASSQDSGGRYEQYF | TGCGCCAGCAGCCAAGATTCGGGAGGGCGCTACGAGCAGTACTTC
TRBJ1-1 | TRBV7-9 | few | TRBD1 | CASSHLGQGSDTEAFF | TGTGCCAGCAGCCACCTTGGACAGGGAAGCGACACTGAAGCTTTCTTT
TRBJ1-2 | TRBV28 | - | - | CASRPHSESANYGYTF | TGTGCCAGCAGACCCCATTCAGAGTCAGCTAACTATGGCTACACCTTC
TRBJ1-2 | TRBV25-1 | - | - | CASSPGTWGYGYTF | TGTGCCAGCAGCCCAGGGACCTGGGGGTATGGCTACACCTTC
TRBJ2-1 | TRBV6-1 | once | TRBD2 | CASSEELAGPYNEQFF | TGTGCCAGCAGTGAAGAGCTAGCGGGACCCTACAATGAGCAGTTCTTC
TRBJ2-2 | TRBV23-1 | - | TRBD2 | CASSQSVLKGLAGGLDSTGELFF | TGCGCCAGCAGTCAATCGGTCTTGAAGGGACTAGCGGGAGGGCTCGATTCGACCGGGGAGCTGTTTTTT
TRBJ2-1 | TRBV30 | - | - | CAWSVLQGSYNEQFF | TGTGCCTGGAGTGTCCTACAGGGATCCTACAATGAGCAGTTCTTC
TRBJ2-1 | TRBV11-2 | - | TRBD2 | CASSFGGSSYNEQFF | TGTGCCAGCAGCTTTGGCGGGAGCTCCTACAATGAGCAGTTCTTC
TRBJ2-3 | TRBV5-4 | - | - | CASTLPGQGTDTQYF | TGTGCCAGCACCCTACCCGGGCAGGGGACAGATACGCAGTATTTT
TRBJ2-2 | TRBV28 | once | - | CASRSADSNTGELFF | TGTGCCAGCAGGTCTGCGGACTCCAACACCGGGGAGCTGTTTTTT
TRBJ1-2 | TRBV10-3 | - | TRBD1 | CAISLTGGLDYGYTF | TGTGCCATCAGTTTGACAGGGGGTTTGGACTATGGCTACACCTTC
TRBJ1-1 | TRBV5-1 | - | - | CASSPLGTEAFF | TGCGCCAGCAGCCCTCTAGGAACTGAAGCTTTCTTT
TRBJ2-4 | TRBV7-2 | - | TRBD2 | CASSLGVAGGFLDIQYF | TGTGCCAGCAGCTTAGGTGTAGCGGGAGGGTTTTTAGACATTCAGTACTTC
TRBJ2-5 | TRBV10-3 | once | TRBD1 | CAISETGVIKTQYF | TGTGCCATCAGTGAGACAGGGGTGATAAAGACCCAGTACTTC
TRBJ2-3 | TRBV6-4 | few | - | CASSDSIGDTDTQYF | TGTGCCAGCAGTGACTCGATCGGCGACACAGATACGCAGTATTTT